This TCR beta chain was obtained from a study of monozygotic twins with inflammatory bowel disease. Points from the study as a whole: Between concordant and discordant twins, repertoire similarity failed to differ, a result that limited power may explain. Backing was not found for a single strong signal or clonotype associated with IBD.

Sampling involved one blood draw (roughly 2.5 ml) for every donor. The CDR3 runs 13 residues. As regards this clonotype: As yet, its antigen is unknown.

Nested PCRs (16 and 9 cycles, two total) were applied to TCRalpha and TCRbeta cDNA. TCRdb reprocessed the 5' RACE reads and keeps a single row for each CDR3 protein, giving no DNA. The sample's table shows about 450,000 distinct CDR3 sequences. The source material was blood. The sequence derives from a human donor with ulcerative colitis or Crohn's disease, or a healthy co-twin of an affected twin (not recorded which). The chain employs TRBV12-3 or TRBV12-4 and TRBJ2-7; as DNA is missing, the TRBD2 call by TCRdb cannot be tested. This CDR3 reads CASSLGGNREQYF.